A single sample gave rise to the 27 T cell receptor beta chains below, sequenced in a study of OX40 agonist ivuxolimab in advanced cancers. Measured with immunoSEQ multiplex PCR; TCRdb has only the in-frame clones, and not every one. The top ten clones hold about 1.8% of a sample with roughly 80,000 clones, roughly 91% of them seen once. The sequenced sample was CD4+ or CD8+ T cells sorted from blood, obtained in a trial of the OX40 agonist ivuxolimab. The receptors originated from an adult with an advanced solid tumor such as melanoma, head and neck, liver or kidney cancer.

The gene calls are TRBV5-5 and TRBJ2-1; the D is unclear. The germline V gene encodes CDR1 SGHKS and CDR2 YYEKEE (reference sequence). Trimming removed 2 bases at V and 3 bases at J, with 6 bases between. The CDR3 runs to 13 residues. For the CDR3, the DNA is TGTGCCAGCAGCTTCCGTATCTACAATGAGCAGTTCTTC. It specifies CASSFRIYNEQFF.

The chain employs TRBV4-2 and TRBJ2-7; 11 positions agree with TRBD2. The V gene end was trimmed by 1 base and the J gene end by 2 bases; junction bases not matched to a gene: 7. This CDR3 has 17 amino acids. Germline CDR1 reads LGHNA; CDR2 reads YNFKEQ. The CDR3 DNA sequence: TGTGCCAGCAGCCAAGTTGTGGCTAGCGGGGGGACCTACGAGCAGTACTTC. It encodes CASSQVVASGGTYEQYF.

The chain uses TRBV10-1 and TRBJ2-3; D is unclear. The CDR3 runs to 13 residues. Between the trimmed V and J ends, which lost 0 bases and 7 bases, there was a span of 8 bases. CDR1 WNHNN and CDR2 SYGVQD come from the germline V gene (reference sequence). CDR3 region: CASSESGDYTQYF. The CDR3 DNA reads TGCGCCAGCAGTGAGTCCGGAGACTATACGCAGTATTTT.

The J gene is TRBJ1-2, the V gene TRBV28, with no clear D. This CDR3 spans 11 amino acids. Trimming pared 5 bases from V and 7 bases from J, leaving 8 bases between. CDR1 is MDHEN and CDR2 is SYDVKM in the germline V gene. DNA for the CDR3: TGTGCCAGCAGTCCCCGGTTTGGCTACACCTTC. This gives the protein CASSPRFGYTF.

This clone was seen just once. The rearrangement uses TRBV5-1 and TRBJ2-1; D might be TRBD1 (6 bases). Trimming left V 0 bases short and J 4 bases short, with 8 bases between. This CDR3 has 14 amino acids. CDR1 and CDR2 from the germline V gene are SGHRS and YFSETQ. The CDR3 spells CASSLGQEYNEQFF. In nucleotides, the CDR3 is TGCGCCAGCAGCTTGGGACAGGAGTACAATGAGCAGTTCTTC.

The chain links TRBV4-3 to TRBJ1-4; TRBD1 matches at 9 bases. J gave up 6 bases and V 1 base, and 6 bases lay outside the gene matches. This CDR3 spans 16 amino acids. The germline CDR1 and CDR2 sequences are LGHNA and YSLEER. The CDR3 DNA is TGCGCCAGCAGCCAAGTCCGCGGACAGGGGTATGAAAAACTGTTTTTT. Its translation: CASSQVRGQGYEKLFF.

V and J are TRBV12-5 and TRBJ1-6; TRBD1 might be the D (5 bases). V was cut by 0 bases and J by 10 bases, with 13 bases left in between. The CDR3 extends over 15 amino acids. Germline assignment: CDR1 LGHNT and CDR2 FRNRAP. The CDR3 loop is CASGLVQGTGSPLHF. CDR3 coding DNA: TGTGCTAGTGGTTTGGTACAAGGGACGGGGTCACCCCTCCACTTT.

A word on this clone: One junction end does not reproduce the germline sequence, and a read error may be involved. CDR3 amino acids: CASSQGGGSTDTQYF. The CDR3 coding sequence is TGTGCCAGCAGCCAAGGGGGCGGGAGCACAGATACGCAGTATTTT. V gene TRBV4-1 combines with J gene TRBJ2-3, with 7 bases matching TRBD1. CDR1 MGHRA and CDR2 YSYEKL come from the germline V gene. The CDR3 runs to 15 residues.

The chain recombines TRBV7-2 with TRBJ1-4; TRBD1 agrees at 10 bases. The germline CDR1 and CDR2 sequences are SGHTA and FQGNSA. The CDR3 consists of 14 residues. V trimming: 5 bases; J trimming: 8 bases; junction bases outside the gene matches: 5. CDR3 region: CASSAGTGDEKLFF. The DNA for the CDR3 is TGTGCCAGCAGCGCCGGGACAGGGGACGAAAAACTGTTTTTT.

V usage is TRBV27 and J usage is TRBJ2-3; 8 bases map to TRBD2. Trimming cost V 8 bases and J 4 bases; bases outside gene matches: 8. The CDR3 loop spans 14 amino acids. Germline V gene sequence: CDR1 MNHEY, CDR2 SMNVEV (reference sequence). CDR3 bases: TGTGCCAGCGGTTCTGCGGGAGGCTCAGATACGCAGTATTTT. Its translation is CASGSAGGSDTQYF.

This clone was found once. The chain recombines TRBV21-1 with TRBJ2-1; TRBD1, as called in the table, went unchecked against the DNA. TRBV21-1 is a documented pseudogene. The CDR3 has 15 residues. The CDR3 sequence: CASSKGQGTDNEQFF. In DNA form, the CDR3 reads TGTGCCAGCAGCAAAGGACAGGGGACCGACAATGAGCAGTTCTTC.

The chain uses TRBV5-1 and TRBJ1-2; unclear D gene. Germline V gene data show CDR1 as SGHRS and CDR2 as YFSETQ. The CDR3 length is 16 residues. The ends were cut back, 0 bases at V and 5 bases at J, with 17 bases in the middle. CDR3 nucleotides: TGCGCCAGCAGCTTGGCCCCCACCGCAGGTGGATATGGCTACACCTTC. Its protein product is CASSLAPTAGGYGYTF.

The chain carries TRBV7-3 and TRBJ2-2, with 8 bases matching TRBD2. The V gene end was trimmed by 5 bases and the J gene end by 2 bases; junction bases not matched to a gene: 4. The CDR3 spans 15 residues. Germline CDR1 is SGHTA and CDR2 is FQGTGA. The CDR3 nucleotides read TGTGCCAGCAGCGCCGGGACTAGAAACACCGGGGAGCTGTTTTTT. Its translation: CASSAGTRNTGELFF. The entire variable domain, with the rest obtained from reference TRBV7-3 and TRBJ2-2, is as follows: GAGVSQTPSNKVTEKGKYVELRCDPISGHTALYWYRQSLGQGPEFLIYFQGTGAADDSGLPNDRFFAVRPEGSVSTLKIQRTERGDSAVYLCASSAGTRNTGELFFGEGSRLTVL.

V is TRBV7-7 and J is TRBJ2-5; no reliable D call. Germline values: CDR1 SSHAT, CDR2 FNYEAQ (reference sequence). The CDR3 totals 13 residues. Trimming left V 5 bases short and J 4 bases short, with 11 bases between. DNA of the CDR3: TGTGCCAGCAGCGGCCCCACTCCAGAGACCCAGTACTTC. Amino acids: CASSGPTPETQYF.

The V call is TRBV2, the J call TRBJ1-2; D ambiguous. The CDR3 loop spans 17 amino acids. Germline V lookup: CDR1 SNHLY, CDR2 FYNNEI. Trimming removed 0 bases at V and 2 bases at J, with 16 bases between. The CDR3 reads CASSEALLGIRNYGYTF. For the CDR3, the DNA is TGTGCCAGCAGTGAAGCGCTGCTGGGGATCAGGAACTATGGCTACACCTTC.

The chain has TRBV11-3 and TRBJ2-2; perhaps TRBD2 as D (7 bases). The germline V gene has CDR1 SGHNT and CDR2 YENEEA. The CDR3 has 16 residues. V gave up 4 bases and J gave up 7 bases, with 19 bases separating them. Written as DNA, the CDR3 is TGTGCCAGCAGCTCCGGGCGGCAGGGGAGGGACGGGGAGCTGTTTTTT. It translates to CASSSGRQGRDGELFF.

The chain combines TRBV27 with TRBJ1-2; D is uncertain. Germline V gene sequence: CDR1 MNHEY, CDR2 SMNVEV (reference sequence). This CDR3 comprises 12 residues. Trimming left V 2 bases short and J 4 bases short, with 5 bases between. The CDR3 reads CASSLGSYGYTF. Here the CDR3 DNA reads TGTGCCAGCAGTTTAGGGAGCTATGGCTACACCTTC.

This sequence joins TRBV6-5 and TRBJ1-5; possibly TRBD1 for D (6 bases). Germline-derived CDR1 and CDR2 are MNHEY and SVGAGI. V was pared by 5 bases and J by 1 base, with 9 bases between. The CDR3 sequence is 14 residues long. DNA for the CDR3: TGTGCCAGCAGTAGGACAGTAAGCAATCAGCCCCAGCATTTT. This gives the protein CASSRTVSNQPQHF.

This clone was observed once. CDR3 nucleotides: TGTGCCAGCAGCGATTGGGCGAGATCAAACATTCAGTACTTC. Residues: CASSDWARSNIQYF. This chain joins TRBV7-2 and TRBJ2-4; D not resolved. Trimming pared 5 bases from V and 6 bases from J, leaving 14 bases between. Germline assignment: CDR1 SGHTA and CDR2 FQGNSA. The CDR3 is 14 amino acids.

This clone was detected a few times. The chain employs TRBV5-1 and TRBJ1-1; no clear D gene. Germline CDR1 and CDR2: SGHRS and YFSETQ. The length of the CDR3 is 15 residues. With 4 bases removed from V and 2 bases from J, the gap between germline ends came to 15 bases. The chain's CDR3 is CASSAIGGFNTEAFF. The CDR3 DNA reads as TGCGCCAGCAGCGCGATTGGAGGCTTTAACACTGAAGCTTTCTTT. The variable domain in full, with the rest retrieved from reference TRBV5-1 and TRBJ1-1, is KAGVTQTPRYLIKTRGQQVTLSCSPISGHRSVSWYQQTPGQGLQFLFEYFSETQRNKGNFPGRFSGRQFSNSRSEMNVSTLELGDSALYLCASSAIGGFNTEAFFGQGTRLTVV.

CDR3 DNA sequence: TGTGCCAGTAGTATTACGAGAGGGGGCTACGAGCAGTACTTC. It yields the protein CASSITRGGYEQYF. The chain couples TRBV19 to TRBJ2-7; D possibly corresponds to TRBD1 (6 bases). CDR3 size: 14 residues. Trimming removed 3 bases from V and 3 bases from J, with 12 bases in between. The germline V gene encodes CDR1 LNHDA and CDR2 SQIVND (reference sequence).

This rearrangement joins TRBV6-5 to TRBJ2-7, with 10 bases lining up with TRBD2. The trim removed 5 bases at V and 3 bases at J, leaving 7 bases unmatched. The CDR3 is 15 amino acids. Looked up from germline, CDR1 is MNHEY and CDR2 is SVGAGI. The CDR3 loop is CASSQVAGGLYEQYF. CDR3 sequence (DNA): TGTGCCAGCAGTCAAGTAGCGGGAGGACTCTACGAGCAGTACTTC.

A remark on this clone: Other DNA sequences in the same sample also yield this CDR3. The CDR3 protein is CASSPTGNTEAFF. In DNA form, the CDR3 reads TGTGCCAGCTCACCGACAGGGAACACTGAAGCTTTCTTT. This chain links TRBV18 with TRBJ1-1; maybe TRBD1 (6 bases). Germline V CDR1 and CDR2: KGHSH, LQKENI. Between the trimmed V and J ends, which lost 3 bases and 1 base, there was a span of 6 bases. The CDR3 is 13 residues long.

Written as DNA, the CDR3 is TGTGCCAGCCGGATACTGCAGGACAACCCCTATGGCTACACCTTC. It encodes CASRILQDNPYGYTF. The rearrangement uses TRBV6-1 and TRBJ1-2, with a tentative D call TRBD1 (5 bases). The germline CDR1 and CDR2 sequences are MNHNS and SASEGT. V gave up 8 bases and J gave up 4 bases, with 20 bases separating them. The CDR3 totals 15 residues.

This clone has more than one count but fewer than ten. The rearrangement links TRBV7-9 to TRBJ2-7; the match to TRBD2 covers 10 bases. CDR1 is SEHNR and CDR2 is FQNEAQ in the germline V gene (reference sequence). The length of the CDR3 is 13 residues. Trimming cost V 8 bases and J 3 bases; bases outside gene matches: 4. DNA for the CDR3: TGTGCCAGCCTTTCTAGCGGGAGCTACGAGCAGTACTTC. Residues: CASLSSGSYEQYF.

The chain combines TRBV6-6 with TRBJ2-1; TRBD1 agrees at 7 bases. The CDR3 sequence is 12 residues long. After removal of 7 bases from V and 10 bases from J, the junction contained 7 bases not matched to a gene. Germline V gene data show CDR1 as MNHNY and CDR2 as SVGAGI (reference sequence). The CDR3 loop is CASNRQGGEQFF. The CDR3 nucleotides are TGTGCCAGCAATCGACAGGGCGGGGAGCAGTTCTTC.

This rearrangement joins TRBV7-2 to TRBJ2-5; D unclear. V was trimmed by 3 bases and J by 6 bases, leaving 14 bases between them. CDR1 is SGHTA, CDR2 FQGNSA, per germline. The CDR3 spans 14 residues. The CDR3 protein is CASSFPLDRQTQYF. The CDR3 DNA reads as TGTGCCAGCAGCTTCCCATTGGATAGACAGACCCAGTACTTC.